This TCR beta chain was recorded in a study of blood T cell repertoires in COVID-19. Deletions cut 0 bases from V and 4 bases from J, with 4 bases between. The CDR3 sequence is 13 residues long. CDR1 and CDR2 (germline): KGHSH, LQKENI. Followed over time, Seattle patients had been enrolled while infection was active. The method was immunoSEQ multiplex PCR; TCRdb's version includes in-frame clones alone and lacks a portion of them. This sample has tens of thousands of clones, with roughly 84% found just once. The sequence derives from a man between 60 and 70 years old with COVID-19, enrolled during active disease. The sample taken for sequencing was peripheral blood. The chain is built from TRBV18 and TRBJ2-1, with D hard to call. Here the CDR3 reads CASSPPSYNEQFF. CDR3 bases: TGTGCCAGCTCACCACCCAGTTACAATGAGCAGTTCTTC.